This T cell receptor (beta chain) is from a study of cytomegalovirus exposure and HLA in healthy donors. Findings of the study overall: TCR beta V- and J-gene trimming, according to a later analysis, was linked to a missense DCLRE1C variant.

The PCR used 60 Vbeta and 13 Jbeta primers. This table comes from immunoSEQ multiplex PCR, and its TCRdb copy is limited to in-frame clones, with some not included. The sample shows about 230,000 clones, roughly 78% of them seen only once. With regard to this clone: Its antigen is unidentified.

In germline, CDR1 is SNHLY, CDR2 FYNNEI. The length of the CDR3 is 13 residues. Between the trimmed V and J ends, which lost 6 bases and 4 bases, there was a span of 11 bases. This receptor was taken from a boy between 10 and 17 years old in good health and CMV-seronegative. The specimen sequenced was PBMCs. The genes are TRBV2 and TRBJ2-3; tentative D call: TRBD2 (5 bases). This CDR3 reads CASSANGADTQYF. The CDR3 region has the DNA TGTGCCAGCAGCGCGAACGGGGCAGATACGCAGTATTTT.